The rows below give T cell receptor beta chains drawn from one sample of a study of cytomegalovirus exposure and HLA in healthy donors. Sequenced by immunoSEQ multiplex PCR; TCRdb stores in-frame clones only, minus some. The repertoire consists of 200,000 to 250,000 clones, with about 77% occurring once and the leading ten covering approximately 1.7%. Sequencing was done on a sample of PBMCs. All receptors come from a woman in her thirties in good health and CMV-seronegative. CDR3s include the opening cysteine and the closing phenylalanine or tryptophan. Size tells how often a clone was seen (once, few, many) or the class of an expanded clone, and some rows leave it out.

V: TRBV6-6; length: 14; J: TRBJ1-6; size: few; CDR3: CASSDRWRSSPLHF
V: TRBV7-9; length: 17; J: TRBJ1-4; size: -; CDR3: CSSSHTGAGATNEKLFF
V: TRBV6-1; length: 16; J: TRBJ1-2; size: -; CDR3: CASSEALGGANYGYTF
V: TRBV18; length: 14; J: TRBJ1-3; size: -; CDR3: CASSPTVVGNTIYF
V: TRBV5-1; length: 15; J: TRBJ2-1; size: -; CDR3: CASSFTGTPDNEQFF
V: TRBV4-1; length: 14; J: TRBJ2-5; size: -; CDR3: CASSQESVFETQYF
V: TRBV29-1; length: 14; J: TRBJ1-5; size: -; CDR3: CSVTYRESNQPQHF
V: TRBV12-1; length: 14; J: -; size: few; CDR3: CASSILQGDYEQYF
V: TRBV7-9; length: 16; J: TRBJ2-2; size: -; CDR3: CASSPSDGENTGELFF
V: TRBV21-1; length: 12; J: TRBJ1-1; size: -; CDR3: CASSKGDSEAFF
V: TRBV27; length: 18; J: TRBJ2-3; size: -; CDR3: CASSLSPPSGATRRTQYF
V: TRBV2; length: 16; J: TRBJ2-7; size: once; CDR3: CASSETGDGESYEQYF
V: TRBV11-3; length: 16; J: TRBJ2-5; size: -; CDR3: CASSPRIAGGLETQYF
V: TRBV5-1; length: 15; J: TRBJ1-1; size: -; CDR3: CASSISYRGITEAFF
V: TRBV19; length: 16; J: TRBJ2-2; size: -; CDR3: CASSRWTAELTGELFF
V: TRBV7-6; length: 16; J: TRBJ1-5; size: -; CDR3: CASSPEQGYSNQPQHF
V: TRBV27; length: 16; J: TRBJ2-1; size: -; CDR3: CASSLRTSGGAGRQFF